The 2 T cell receptor beta chains listed next were all sequenced from one sample in a study of identical twins. TCRdb called the 5' RACE reads again in MiXCR, with one record for every CDR3 protein. This table has 1.5 million to 2 million distinct CDR3 sequences, under 35% appearing once. The sequenced sample consisted of cord blood. All receptors derive from a newborn girl in good health.

This clonotype occurred a few times. The V call is TRBV29-1, the J call TRBJ2-3; no clear D gene. Trimming shortened V by 2 bases and J by 2 bases, and 17 bases separated the two germline ends. The V gene's germline CDR1 is SQVTM and CDR2 ANQGSEA. This CDR3 spans 16 amino acids. The CDR3 protein is CSVEHRTLSHTDTQYF. As DNA, the CDR3 is TGCAGCGTTGAACACCGGACCTTGTCCCACACAGATACGCAGTATTTT.

The chain carries TRBV14 and TRBJ2-7; 7 bases line up with TRBD1. The germline V gene encodes CDR1 SGHDN and CDR2 FVKESK. The CDR3 covers 16 residues. The V segment lost 1 base and the J segment 1 base; nucleotides outside the gene matches: 7. CDR3 amino acids: CASSQGFKTGSYEQYF. The CDR3 DNA sequence: TGTGCCAGCAGCCAAGGGTTTAAGACAGGGTCCTACGAGCAGTACTTC.